This T cell receptor beta chain was sequenced during a study of shared clonotypes between healthy human individuals. CDR1 and CDR2 from the germline V gene are SGHTA and FQGNSA. CDR3 length: 15 amino acids. The V end lost 5 bases, the J end lost 5 bases, and 16 bases lay between the germline ends. Study-level findings and limits: Since donors were few, the genetic and exposure-history diversity represented was limited.

The input for sorted-subset replicate PCRs was 200 ng DNA, tens of thousands of T cell genomes. TCRdb's table, derived via immunoSEQ multiplex PCR, lists solely in-frame clones and lacks some. The sample includes roughly 2.1 million clones, under 95% of them seen just once. As to this clone: What it binds is unknown.

Naive CD8 cells comprised CD45RO-negative, CCR7-positively selected cells, excluding terminally differentiated effector memory CD45RA+ cells. The material sequenced was naive CD8+ T cells from PBMCs. The V gene is TRBV7-2, the J gene TRBJ1-5, with D perhaps matching TRBD1 (5 bases). The TCR originated in a man between 18 and 35 years old in good health. Some clones in this sample may be carry-over from other donors' samples. CDR3 residues: CASSQHWGSDQPQHF. CDR3 DNA: TGTGCCAGCAGCCAGCATTGGGGGTCGGATCAGCCCCAGCATTTT.